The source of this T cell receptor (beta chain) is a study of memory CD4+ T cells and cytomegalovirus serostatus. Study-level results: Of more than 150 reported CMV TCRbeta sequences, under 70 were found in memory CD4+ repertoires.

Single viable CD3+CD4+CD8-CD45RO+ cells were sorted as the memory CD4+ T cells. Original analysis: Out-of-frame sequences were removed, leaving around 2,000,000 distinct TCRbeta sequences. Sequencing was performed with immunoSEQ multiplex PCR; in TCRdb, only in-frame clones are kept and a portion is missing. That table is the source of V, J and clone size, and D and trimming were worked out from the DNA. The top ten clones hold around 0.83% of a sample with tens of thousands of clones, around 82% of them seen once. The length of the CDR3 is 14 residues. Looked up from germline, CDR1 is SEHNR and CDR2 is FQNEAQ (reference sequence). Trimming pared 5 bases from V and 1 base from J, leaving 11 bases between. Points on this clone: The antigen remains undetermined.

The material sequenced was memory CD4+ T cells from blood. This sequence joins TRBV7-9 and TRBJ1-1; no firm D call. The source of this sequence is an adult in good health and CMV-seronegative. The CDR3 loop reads CASSLGVQNTEAFF. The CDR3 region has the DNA TGTGCCAGCAGCCTAGGCGTCCAGAACACTGAAGCTTTCTTT.